These 19 T cell receptor beta chains were all obtained from the same sample, sequenced in a study of T cells expressing NK-cell markers. Reanalyzing the 5' RACE reads, TCRdb keeps one entry per CDR3 protein, without DNA. The repertoire table contains about 380,000 distinct CDR3 sequences. Sequences were obtained from blood T cells: a sorted CD56 or NKG2C T cell subset, CD4+ or CD8+ T cells, or bulk PBMC T cells (not recorded which). These TCRs come from a man aged 18 to 69 in good health.

V usage is TRBV20-1 and J usage is TRBJ2-3; TCRdb's assignment of TRBD1 cannot be checked, as there is no DNA. Germline V gene sequence: CDR1 DFQATT, CDR2 SNEGSKA (reference sequence). This CDR3 contains 15 residues. This CDR3 is CSARTGGLSTDTQYF.

The V and J genes are TRBV10-3 and TRBJ2-1. Germline lookup yields CDR1 ENHRY and CDR2 SYGVKD. The CDR3 has 15 residues. The CDR3: CAISESWSRHNEQFF.

V and J are TRBV2 and TRBJ1-2; TCRdb lists TRBD1, though no DNA is available to test this call. Germline CDR1 SNHLY, CDR2 FYNNEI. The CDR3 covers 19 residues. The CDR3 reads CASSEGRGQKGIRNYGYTF.

The chain uses TRBV5-1 and TRBJ1-1; TCRdb's D gene call, TRBD1, goes unchecked for lack of DNA. This CDR3 has 14 residues. The germline CDR1 and CDR2 sequences are SGHRS and YFSETQ. The CDR3: CASRRTGFNTEAFF.

The genes are TRBV2 and TRBJ2-7; TCRdb reports TRBD1, a call that lacks DNA to check it against. In germline, CDR1 is SNHLY, CDR2 FYNNEI. This CDR3 is built from 15 residues. This CDR3 reads CASSEAPGRRGEQYF.

The chain carries TRBV5-1 and TRBJ2-3; TCRdb gives TRBD2 as the D gene, but with no DNA this cannot be confirmed. Germline values: CDR1 SGHRS, CDR2 YFSETQ. This CDR3 has 16 residues. This CDR3 reads CASSLAASGFTDTQYF. The variable domain in full, with the rest retrieved from reference TRBV5-1 and TRBJ2-3, is KAGVTQTPRYLIKTRGQQVTLSCSPISGHRSVSWYQQTPGQGLQFLFEYFSETQRNKGNFPGRFSGRQFSNSRSEMNVSTLELGDSALYLCASSLAASGFTDTQYFGPGTRLTVL.

This chain joins TRBV6-1 and TRBJ2-1; as DNA is missing, the TRBD1 call by TCRdb cannot be tested. The CDR3 runs 21 residues. Germline CDR1 is MNHNS and CDR2 is SASEGT. The CDR3 loop reads CASSQALTGFSSLLWYNEQFF.

The CDR3 sequence is CASSLGGHGTSYEQYF. This chain connects TRBV7-2 to TRBJ2-7. The CDR3 contains 16 residues. CDR1 is SGHTA, CDR2 FQGNSA, per germline.

The chain combines TRBV27 with TRBJ2-7; TCRdb designates TRBD1, a call that cannot be tested without DNA. Germline CDR1 reads MNHEY; CDR2 reads SMNVEV (reference sequence). The CDR3 length is 16 residues. CDR3 amino acids: CASSRLAGAPSYEQYF.

The V call is TRBV20-1, the J call TRBJ2-7; the TCRdb D gene call, TRBD1, has no DNA to confirm it. Germline V gene sequence: CDR1 DFQATT, CDR2 SNEGSKA (reference sequence). This CDR3 region has 13 residues. Here the CDR3 reads CSAPTGYTIEQYF.

V is TRBV5-1 and J is TRBJ2-6; with no DNA, the TCRdb D assignment of TRBD1 cannot be verified. CDR1 SGHRS and CDR2 YFSETQ come from the germline V gene. CDR3 size: 18 residues. CDR3 loop: CASSSSGTGTSGANVLTF.

The chain links TRBV7-7 to TRBJ2-5; TCRdb's assignment of TRBD1 cannot be checked, as there is no DNA. In germline, CDR1 is SSHAT, CDR2 FNYEAQ (reference sequence). The CDR3 extends over 13 amino acids. Here the CDR3 reads CASSFDRQETQYF.

The V gene is TRBV6-1, the J gene TRBJ2-3; TCRdb names TRBD1, which stays unverified in the absence of DNA. The CDR3 sequence is 14 residues long. Germline-derived CDR1 and CDR2 are MNHNS and SASEGT. The CDR3 region is CASKIAQGKDTQYF.

The chain couples TRBV7-9 to TRBJ2-2; the TRBD2 assignment by TCRdb is unverifiable without DNA. CDR1 is SEHNR and CDR2 is FQNEAQ in the germline V gene (reference sequence). The CDR3 contains 15 residues. This CDR3 reads CASSSRTSYTGELFF. Looking up the rest from reference TRBV7-9 and TRBJ2-2 gives the full variable domain: DTGVSQNPRHKITKRGQNVTFRCDPISEHNRLYWYRQTLGQGPEFLTYFQNEAQLEKSRLLSDRFSAERPKGSFSTLEIQRTEQGDSAMYLCASSSRTSYTGELFFGEGSRLTVL.

This sequence joins TRBV28 and TRBJ2-1; as DNA is missing, the TRBD1 call by TCRdb cannot be tested. Germline CDR1 and CDR2: MDHEN and SYDVKM. This CDR3 is built from 15 residues. This chain's CDR3 is CASSLWTDGSNEQFF. Based on the CDR3 plus reference TRBV28 and TRBJ2-1, the full variable domain is DVKVTQSSRYLVKRTGEKVFLECVQDMDHENMFWYRQDPGLGLRLIYFSYDVKMKEKGDIPEGYSVSREKKERFSLILESASTNQTSMYLCASSLWTDGSNEQFFGPGTRLTVL.

The CDR3 loop is CSVERGSSNYGYTF. The chain uses TRBV29-1 and TRBJ1-2; the TCRdb D gene call, TRBD1, has no DNA to confirm it. The CDR3 runs 14 residues. The germline gives CDR1 SQVTM, CDR2 ANQGSEA.

The rearrangement links TRBV6-1 to TRBJ2-4; the D gene TCRdb calls, TRBD2, cannot be checked with no DNA. The germline V gene has CDR1 MNHNS and CDR2 SASEGT. This CDR3 has 15 residues. The CDR3 here is CASSRRDGAKNIQYF.

The V call is TRBV5-1, the J call TRBJ1-5; TCRdb reports TRBD1, a call that lacks DNA to check it against. Germline V gene data show CDR1 as SGHRS and CDR2 as YFSETQ. The CDR3 length is 14 residues. CDR3 region: CASREGQGEQPQHF. Variable domain in full (rest from reference TRBV5-1 and TRBJ1-5): KAGVTQTPRYLIKTRGQQVTLSCSPISGHRSVSWYQQTPGQGLQFLFEYFSETQRNKGNFPGRFSGRQFSNSRSEMNVSTLELGDSALYLCASREGQGEQPQHFGDGTRLSIL.

J is TRBJ2-6 and V is TRBV11-2; there is no DNA to check the TCRdb D call of TRBD1. CDR3 length: 19 residues. From germline, CDR1 is SGHAT and CDR2 FQNNGV. CDR3 in amino acids: CASSPGQGAIWGGANVLTF.